The T cell receptor (beta chain) under discussion was sequenced for a study of CD8+CD57+ T cells in acquired aplastic anemia. Study as a whole: DNA from sorted CD4+ and CD8+ cells averaged 3.2 ug. Healthy donors averaged approximately 9.8 million reads for CD4+ cells.

Study-level findings and limits: Patients and controls turned out to have roughly 30 CD8+ CDR3 sequences in common. Researchers reported that CD8+ Simpson's diversity was not significantly different in patients versus controls.

As regards this clonotype: The antigen is not known. One end of the junction varies from germline; a read error may be responsible.

Researchers used genomic DNA as the template to profile TCR beta VDJ and CDR3. TCRdb reprocessed the reads via MiXCR and lists one record per CDR3 protein. The repertoire holds approximately 380,000 distinct CDR3 sequences, with roughly 64% as singletons. Per germline, CDR1 KGHDR and CDR2 SFDVKD. The CDR3 runs to 15 residues. The sample consisted of sorted CD4+, CD8+, or CD8+CD57+ T cells (not recorded which) from PBMCs. The V call is TRBV24-1, the J call TRBJ2-3, with D tentatively TRBD1 (5 bases). The source of this sequence is a human donor in good health, serving as a control. DNA for the CDR3: TGTTCCACCAGTGACCCCCTTAGGGGTACAGATACGCAGTATTTT. This gives the protein CSTSDPLRGTDTQYF.